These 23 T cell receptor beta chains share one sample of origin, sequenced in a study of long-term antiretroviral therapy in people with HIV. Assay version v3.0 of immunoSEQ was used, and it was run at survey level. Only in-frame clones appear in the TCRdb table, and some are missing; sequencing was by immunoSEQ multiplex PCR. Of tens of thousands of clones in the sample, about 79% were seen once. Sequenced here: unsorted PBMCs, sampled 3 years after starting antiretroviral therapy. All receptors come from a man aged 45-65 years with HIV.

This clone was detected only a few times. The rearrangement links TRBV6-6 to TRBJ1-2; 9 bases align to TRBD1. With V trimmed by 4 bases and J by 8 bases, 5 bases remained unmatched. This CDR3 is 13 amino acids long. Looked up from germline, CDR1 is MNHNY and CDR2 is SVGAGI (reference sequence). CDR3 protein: CASSSTGGQGYTF. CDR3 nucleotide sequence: TGTGCCAGCAGTTCAACAGGGGGCCAGGGCTACACCTTC.

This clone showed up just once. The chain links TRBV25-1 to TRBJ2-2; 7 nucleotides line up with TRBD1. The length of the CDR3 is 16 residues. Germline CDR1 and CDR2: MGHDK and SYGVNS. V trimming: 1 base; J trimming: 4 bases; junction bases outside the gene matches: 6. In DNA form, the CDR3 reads TGTGCCAGCAGTGAATGGCCGGACAGGTCCACCGGGGAGCTGTTTTTT. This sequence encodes CASSEWPDRSTGELFF.

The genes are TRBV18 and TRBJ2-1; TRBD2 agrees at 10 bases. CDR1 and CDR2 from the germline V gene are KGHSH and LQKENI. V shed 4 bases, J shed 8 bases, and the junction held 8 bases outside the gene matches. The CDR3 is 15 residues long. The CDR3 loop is CASSLAGLAIYEQFF. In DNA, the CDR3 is TGTGCCAGCTCACTCGCGGGACTAGCGATCTATGAGCAGTTCTTC. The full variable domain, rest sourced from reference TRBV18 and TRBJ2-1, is NAGVMQNPRHLVRRRGQEARLRCSPMKGHSHVYWYRQLPEEGLKFMVYLQKENIIDESGMPKERFSAEFPKEGPSILRIQQVVRGDSAAYFCASSLAGLAIYEQFFGPGTRLTVL.

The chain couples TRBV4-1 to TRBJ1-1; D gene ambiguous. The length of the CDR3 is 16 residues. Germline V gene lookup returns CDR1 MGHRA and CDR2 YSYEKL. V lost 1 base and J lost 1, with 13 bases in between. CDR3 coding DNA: TGCGCCAGCAGCCAAGGGCCATTTGAGGCGAACACTGAAGCTTTCTTT. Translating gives CASSQGPFEANTEAFF.

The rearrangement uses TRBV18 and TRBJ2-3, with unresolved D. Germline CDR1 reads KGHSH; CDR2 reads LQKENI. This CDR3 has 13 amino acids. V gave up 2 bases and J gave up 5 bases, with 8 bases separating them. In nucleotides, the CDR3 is TGTGCCAGCTCACCAACACCGGGAGATACGCAGTATTTT. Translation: CASSPTPGDTQYF.

The CDR3 DNA reads TGCGCCAGCAGCCAAGAACGATCACTTCAAAAGACCCAGTACTTC. Translating it yields CASSQERSLQKTQYF. The chain uses TRBV4-3 and TRBJ2-5; D gene unclear. CDR3 size: 15 residues. Trimming cost V 0 bases and J 6 bases, with 14 bases left between them. Looked up from germline, CDR1 is LGHNA and CDR2 is YSLEER.

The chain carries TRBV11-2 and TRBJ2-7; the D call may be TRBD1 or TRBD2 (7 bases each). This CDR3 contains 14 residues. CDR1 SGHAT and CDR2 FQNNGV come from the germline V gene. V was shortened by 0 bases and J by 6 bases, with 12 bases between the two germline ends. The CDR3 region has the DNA TGTGCCAGCAGCTTAGACCCAGGGGGGGGCGAGCAGTACTTC. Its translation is CASSLDPGGGEQYF.

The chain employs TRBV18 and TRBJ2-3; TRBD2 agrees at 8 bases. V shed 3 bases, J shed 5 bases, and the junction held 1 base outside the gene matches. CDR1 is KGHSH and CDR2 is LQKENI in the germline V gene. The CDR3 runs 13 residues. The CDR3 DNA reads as TGTGCCAGCTCACCCCTAGCGGGAGATACGCAGTATTTT. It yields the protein CASSPLAGDTQYF.

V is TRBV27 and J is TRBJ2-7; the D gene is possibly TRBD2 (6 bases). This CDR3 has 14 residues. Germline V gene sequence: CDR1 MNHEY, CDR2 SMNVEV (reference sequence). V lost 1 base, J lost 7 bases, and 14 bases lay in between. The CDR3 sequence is CASSLFGGPGEQYF. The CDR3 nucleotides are TGTGCCAGCAGTTTATTCGGGGGACCAGGGGAGCAGTACTTC.

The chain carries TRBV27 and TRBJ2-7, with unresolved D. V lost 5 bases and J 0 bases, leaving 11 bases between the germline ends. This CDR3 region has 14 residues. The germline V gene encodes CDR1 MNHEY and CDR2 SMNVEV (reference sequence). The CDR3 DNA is TGTGCCAGCAGTGCGACCATGAGCTCCTACGAGCAGTACTTC. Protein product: CASSATMSSYEQYF.

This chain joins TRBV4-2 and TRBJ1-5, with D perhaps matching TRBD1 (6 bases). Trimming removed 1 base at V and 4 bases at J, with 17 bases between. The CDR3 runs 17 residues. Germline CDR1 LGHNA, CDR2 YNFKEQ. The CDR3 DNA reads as TGTGCCAGCAGCCAAGGCACCTACCAAGGGGGGAATCAGCCCCAGCATTTT. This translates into CASSQGTYQGGNQPQHF.

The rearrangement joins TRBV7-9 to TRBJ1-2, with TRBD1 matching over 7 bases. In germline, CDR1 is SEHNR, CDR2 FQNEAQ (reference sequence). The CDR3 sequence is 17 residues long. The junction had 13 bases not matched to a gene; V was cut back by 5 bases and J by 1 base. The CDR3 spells CASSQYLGTDINYGYTF. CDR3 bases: TGTGCCAGCAGCCAATATCTTGGGACAGATATTAACTATGGCTACACCTTC.

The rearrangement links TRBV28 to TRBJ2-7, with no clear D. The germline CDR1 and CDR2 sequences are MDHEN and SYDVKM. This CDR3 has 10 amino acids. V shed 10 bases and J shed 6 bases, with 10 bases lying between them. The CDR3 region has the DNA TGTGCCACCACGTCGCTCGAGCAGTACTTC. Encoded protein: CATTSLEQYF.

CDR3 in DNA: TGCGCCAGCAGCGAGGGGTTGACTGAAGCTTTCTTT. Amino acid sequence: CASSEGLTEAFF. The genes are TRBV5-1 and TRBJ1-1; D possibly corresponds to TRBD1 (5 bases). The CDR3 has 12 amino acids. V was trimmed by 4 bases and J by 5 bases, leaving 9 bases between them. Germline V gene sequence: CDR1 SGHRS, CDR2 YFSETQ.

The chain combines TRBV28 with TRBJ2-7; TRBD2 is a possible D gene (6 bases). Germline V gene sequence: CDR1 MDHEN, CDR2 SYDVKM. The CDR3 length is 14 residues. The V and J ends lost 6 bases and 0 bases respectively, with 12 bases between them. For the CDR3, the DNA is TGTGCCAGCAGGCCGGGACTTCGCTCCTACGAGCAGTACTTC. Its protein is CASRPGLRSYEQYF.

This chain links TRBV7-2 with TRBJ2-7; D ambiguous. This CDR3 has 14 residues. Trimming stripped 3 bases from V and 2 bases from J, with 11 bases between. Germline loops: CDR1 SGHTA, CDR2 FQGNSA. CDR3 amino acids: CASSFLGRAYEQYF. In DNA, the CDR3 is TGTGCCAGCAGCTTTTTGGGCCGAGCCTACGAGCAGTACTTC.

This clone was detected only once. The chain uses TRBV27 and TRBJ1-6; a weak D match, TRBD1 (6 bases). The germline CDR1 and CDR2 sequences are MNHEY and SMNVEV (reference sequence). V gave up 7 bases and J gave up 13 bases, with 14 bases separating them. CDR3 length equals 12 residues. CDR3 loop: CASTERGGPLHF. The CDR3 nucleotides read TGTGCCAGCACCGAAAGGGGGGGGCCCCTCCACTTT.

The CDR3 coding sequence is TGTGCCAGCAGCCGTAGGACGCCAACTAACTATGGCTACACCTTC. This encodes CASSRRTPTNYGYTF. This chain connects TRBV5-4 to TRBJ1-2, with D hard to call. Looked up from germline, CDR1 is SGHNT and CDR2 is YYREEE (reference sequence). The CDR3 sequence is 15 residues long. Between the trimmed V and J ends, which lost 4 bases and 0 bases, there was a span of 13 bases. The full variable domain, rest sourced from reference TRBV5-4 and TRBJ1-2, is ETGVTQSPTHLIKTRGQQVTLRCSSQSGHNTVSWYQQALGQGPQFIFQYYREEENGRGNFPPRFSGLQFPNYSSELNVNALELDDSALYLCASSRRTPTNYGYTFGSGTRLTVV.

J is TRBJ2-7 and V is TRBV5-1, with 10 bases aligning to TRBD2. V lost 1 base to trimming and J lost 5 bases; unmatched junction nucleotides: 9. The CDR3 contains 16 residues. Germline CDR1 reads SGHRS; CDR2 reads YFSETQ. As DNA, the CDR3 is TGCGCCAGCAGCTTGCTGGGAAGCGGGAGGGGCGACGAGCAGTACTTC. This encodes CASSLLGSGRGDEQYF.

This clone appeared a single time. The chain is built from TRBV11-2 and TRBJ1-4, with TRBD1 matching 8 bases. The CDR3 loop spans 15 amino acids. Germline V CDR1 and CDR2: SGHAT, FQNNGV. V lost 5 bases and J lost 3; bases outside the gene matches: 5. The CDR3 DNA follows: TGTGCCAGCAGCATCATGACAGGGGCTAATGAAAAACTGTTTTTT. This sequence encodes CASSIMTGANEKLFF.

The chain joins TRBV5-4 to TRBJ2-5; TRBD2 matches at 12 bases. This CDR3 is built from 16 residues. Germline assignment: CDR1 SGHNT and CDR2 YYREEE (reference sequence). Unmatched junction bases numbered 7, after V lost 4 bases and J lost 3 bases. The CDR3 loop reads CASSPTRLAGEETQYF. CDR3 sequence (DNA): TGTGCCAGCAGCCCAACACGACTAGCGGGAGAAGAGACCCAGTACTTC.

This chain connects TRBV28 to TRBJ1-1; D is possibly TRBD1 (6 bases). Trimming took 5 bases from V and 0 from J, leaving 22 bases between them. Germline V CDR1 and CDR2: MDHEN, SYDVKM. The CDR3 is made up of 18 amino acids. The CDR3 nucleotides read TGTGCCAGCAGTCAGACAGGCACGACAGGCCATATGAACACTGAAGCTTTCTTT. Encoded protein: CASSQTGTTGHMNTEAFF.

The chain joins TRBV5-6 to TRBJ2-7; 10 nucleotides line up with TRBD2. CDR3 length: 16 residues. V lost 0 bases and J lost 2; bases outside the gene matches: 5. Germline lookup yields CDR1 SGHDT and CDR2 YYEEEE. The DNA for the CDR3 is TGTGCCAGCAGCTTGGCCGGGACTAGCGTAGCCTACGAGCAGTACTTC. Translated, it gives CASSLAGTSVAYEQYF.